The 6 T cell receptor beta chains given below trace back to one sample, sequenced in a study of post-analysis software for immune sequencing data. Their antigens remain unidentified. Overall study findings and caveats: Comparison of patients with controls showed five TRBV segments more frequent in patients, TRBV5-6, TRBV5-1 and TRBV20-1 among them.

Libraries were made from TCR beta cDNA, and they carried unique molecular identifiers. TCRdb fed the PCR reads into MiXCR, producing one record per CDR3 protein. This sample has hundreds of thousands of distinct CDR3 sequences, with roughly 50% found just once. The source material was blood. Receptor source: a girl between 10 and 17 years old with multiple sclerosis.

The CDR3 loop is CASSLFTIGYNEQFF. CDR3 in DNA: TGTGCCAGCAGCCTTTTCACGATCGGATACAATGAGCAGTTCTTC. This sequence joins TRBV5-6 and TRBJ2-1, with no clear D. The germline CDR1 and CDR2 sequences are SGHDT and YYEEEE. V was cut by 4 bases and J by 4 bases, with 15 bases left in between. The CDR3 loop spans 15 amino acids. Drawing the rest from reference TRBV5-6 and TRBJ2-1, the complete variable domain is DAGVTQSPTHLIKTRGQQVTLRCSPKSGHDTVSWYQQALGQGPQFIFQYYEEEERQRGNFPDRFSGHQFPNYSSELNVNALLLGDSALYLCASSLFTIGYNEQFFGPGTRLTVL.

This clonotype was observed once. This chain uses TRBV7-9 with TRBJ2-1; the D gene is possibly TRBD2 (5 bases). The germline gives CDR1 SEHNR, CDR2 FQNEAQ (reference sequence). V was shortened by 10 bases and J by 7 bases, with 17 bases between the two germline ends. The CDR3 consists of 13 residues. The CDR3 here is CAITALAGNEQFF. For the CDR3, the DNA is TGTGCCATCACGGCGCTAGCTGGGAATGAGCAGTTCTTC.

The V and J genes are TRBV7-9 and TRBJ2-3; tentatively, D is TRBD1 (6 bases). Germline V gene lookup returns CDR1 SEHNR and CDR2 FQNEAQ (reference sequence). The CDR3 totals 15 residues. Trimming removed 3 bases from V and 2 bases from J, with 12 bases in between. CDR3 DNA: TGTGCCAGCAGCTTCCTAGGGGGACCCACAGATACGCAGTATTTT. Its protein is CASSFLGGPTDTQYF.

A remark on this clonotype: The germline gene is not matched at one end of the junction; a read error may be the cause. The chain is built from TRBV20-1 and TRBJ2-7; the match to TRBD2 covers 9 bases. This CDR3 region has 15 residues. The germline CDR1 and CDR2 sequences are DFQATT and SNEGSKA (reference sequence). Here the CDR3 reads CSASGVAGALYEQYF. DNA for the CDR3: TGCAGTGCTAGTGGGGTAGCGGGAGCCCTCTACGAACAGTACTTC.

This sequence joins TRBV28 and TRBJ1-6; D remains unclear. Germline V gene lookup returns CDR1 MDHEN and CDR2 SYDVKM. This CDR3 region has 16 residues. V was trimmed by 5 bases and J by 0 bases, leaving 11 bases between them. CDR3 in amino acids: CASSVNPSSYNSPLHF. CDR3 sequence (DNA): TGTGCCAGCAGTGTGAACCCAAGCTCCTATAATTCACCCCTCCACTTT.

This chain uses TRBV5-1 with TRBJ2-3; tentatively, D is TRBD1 or TRBD2 (5 bases each). Germline CDR1 reads SGHRS; CDR2 reads YFSETQ. V was trimmed by 0 bases and J by 2 bases, leaving 10 bases between them. This CDR3 region has 15 residues. The CDR3 reads CASSLVGVLTDTQYF. CDR3 in DNA: TGCGCCAGCAGCTTGGTGGGGGTTCTCACAGATACGCAGTATTTT.